The 31 T cell receptor beta chains below were found in one sample sequenced in a study of blood T cell repertoires in COVID-19. Assay used: immunoSEQ multiplex PCR; TCRdb lists only in-frame clones, some missing. The table lists a few hundred thousand clones, over 75% of them singletons. Sequenced material: peripheral blood. Every receptor here comes from a man in his fifties or sixties with acute or convalescent COVID-19.

A remark on this clone: This sample includes further DNA sequences coding for the same CDR3. The chain couples TRBV5-1 to TRBJ2-7; D might be TRBD1 (6 bases). There are 12 residues in the CDR3. Trimming shortened V by 4 bases and J by 3 bases, and 8 bases separated the two germline ends. Germline V gene sequence: CDR1 SGHRS, CDR2 YFSETQ. This chain's CDR3 is CASSEGGYEQYF. CDR3 nucleotide sequence: TGCGCCAGCAGCGAAGGGGGCTACGAGCAGTACTTC.

This chain connects TRBV4-1 to TRBJ1-2, with D tentatively TRBD1 (5 bases). The CDR3 is 16 residues long. Per germline, CDR1 MGHRA and CDR2 YSYEKL. V lost 6 bases to trimming and J lost 7 bases, with 24 bases between them. For the CDR3, the DNA is TGCGCCAGCAGACAAAATTCCGCCACAGGCATTGGTGGCTACACCTTC. As protein: CASRQNSATGIGGYTF.

This rearrangement joins TRBV6-5 to TRBJ1-4; maybe TRBD1 (6 bases). The germline V and J ends were trimmed by 10 bases and 3 bases, with 15 bases remaining between them. The germline V gene encodes CDR1 MNHEY and CDR2 SVGAGI. The CDR3 sequence is 14 residues long. CDR3 sequence reads: CATTWTEANEKLFF. The CDR3 DNA follows: TGTGCCACCACATGGACAGAAGCTAATGAAAAACTGTTTTTT.

This clone was observed once. This chain links TRBV27 with TRBJ2-7; maybe TRBD2 (6 bases). Trimming removed 6 bases from V and 0 bases from J, with 12 bases in between. The CDR3 is 14 residues long. Germline-derived CDR1 and CDR2 are MNHEY and SMNVEV (reference sequence). CDR3 DNA sequence: TGTGCCAGCAGCCGGAGGGGAAGCTCCTACGAGCAGTACTTC. This translates into CASSRRGSSYEQYF.

The CDR3: CASSPDRGYGYTF. CDR3 DNA sequence: TGTGCCAGCAGTCCGGACAGGGGGTATGGCTACACCTTC. The chain is built from TRBV5-4 and TRBJ1-2; 10 nucleotides line up with TRBD1. The trim removed 5 bases at V and 5 bases at J, leaving 3 bases unmatched. The CDR3 is made up of 13 amino acids. Germline CDR1 reads SGHNT; CDR2 reads YYREEE (reference sequence).

This chain connects TRBV7-2 to TRBJ1-2; TRBD1 matches at 8 bases. CDR3 length equals 15 residues. From germline, CDR1 is SGHTA and CDR2 FQGNSA. Germline trimming cut 6 bases from V and 8 bases from J; bases unmatched to any gene: 14. In DNA, the CDR3 is TGTGCCAGCAGTTCGCCCTCGGGACAGGCGGGCGGCTACACCTTC. Translating gives CASSSPSGQAGGYTF.

This clone showed up just a few times. This rearrangement joins TRBV5-5 to TRBJ2-7; 10 positions agree with TRBD2. Germline-derived CDR1 and CDR2 are SGHKS and YYEKEE (reference sequence). V lost 3 bases and J lost 2; bases outside the gene matches: 5. CDR3 size: 15 residues. CDR3 nucleotides: TGTGCCAGCAGCTCCTCTAGCGGGGGACCCTACGAGCAGTACTTC. It encodes CASSSSSGGPYEQYF.

The table lists this clone with a count of one. The gene calls are TRBV9 and TRBJ1-1, with unresolved D. V gave up 4 bases and J gave up 4 bases, with 17 bases separating them. The CDR3 is 15 residues long. Germline assignment: CDR1 SGDLS and CDR2 YYNGEE. In nucleotides, the CDR3 is TGTGCCAGCAGCACCCACCATACAGACGGCACTGAAGCTTTCTTT. This translates into CASSTHHTDGTEAFF.

This clone has just a few counts. The chain recombines TRBV29-1 with TRBJ1-2; D may be TRBD1 (5 bases). Germline CDR1 SQVTM, CDR2 ANQGSEA. V was trimmed by 7 bases and J by 4 bases, leaving 16 bases between them. The CDR3 loop spans 13 amino acids. DNA of the CDR3: TGCAGCGCTTATAGGGGTTCATCCTATGGCTACACCTTC. It translates to CSAYRGSSYGYTF. Filled out from reference TRBV29-1 and TRBJ1-2, the complete variable domain reads SAVISQKPSRDICQRGTSLTIQCQVDSQVTMMFWYRQQPGQSLTLIATANQGSEATYESGFVIDKFPISRPNLTFSTLTVSNMSPEDSSIYLCSAYRGSSYGYTFGSGTRLTVV.

V gene TRBV7-6 combines with J gene TRBJ1-2; 11 nucleotides line up with TRBD1. The germline gives CDR1 SGHVS, CDR2 FNYEAQ. V was clipped by 3 bases and J by 3 bases; unmatched bases: 3. The CDR3 runs 15 residues. The CDR3 here is CASSLGQGVDYGYTF. The CDR3 DNA reads TGTGCCAGCAGCTTGGGACAGGGGGTTGACTATGGCTACACCTTC.

This clone was found once. The CDR3 region has the DNA TGTGCCAGCAGCTTACTGCGGGGCCTTGGAAACACCATATATTTT. Residues: CASSLLRGLGNTIYF. The chain combines TRBV7-2 with TRBJ1-3; tentative D call: TRBD1 (5 bases). Germline CDR1 SGHTA, CDR2 FQGNSA. Trimming cost V 2 bases and J 3 bases, with 11 bases left between them. The CDR3 has 15 residues.

The chain uses TRBV7-9 and TRBJ1-1; no clear D. Germline lookup yields CDR1 SEHNR and CDR2 FQNEAQ (reference sequence). CDR3 size: 15 residues. V was pared by 5 bases and J by 0 bases, with 13 bases between. The CDR3 is CASSPTTGMNTEAFF. DNA for the CDR3: TGTGCCAGCAGCCCGACCACGGGGATGAACACTGAAGCTTTCTTT.

This clone showed up just a few times. The gene calls are TRBV5-5 and TRBJ2-7; 8 bases are a match to TRBD1. The CDR3 is 15 residues long. Germline values: CDR1 SGHKS, CDR2 YYEKEE (reference sequence). Losses at the gene ends were 1 base for V and 4 bases for J; bases not matched to a gene: 7. For the CDR3, the DNA is TGTGCCAGCAGCTTGCTTCAGGGGGCGTATTACGAGCAGTACTTC. This codes for CASSLLQGAYYEQYF.

The V and J genes are TRBV2 and TRBJ2-2, with D possibly TRBD1 on 6 matching bases. The V and J ends lost 7 bases and 4 bases respectively, with 10 bases between them. Germline V CDR1 and CDR2: SNHLY, FYNNEI. The CDR3 consists of 13 residues. CDR3 bases: TGTGCCAGCATCGAGGGGGTCACCGGGGAGCTGTTTTTT. Its protein product is CASIEGVTGELFF.

As concerns this clone: Other DNA sequences from this sample encode an identical CDR3 as well. The chain is built from TRBV5-1 and TRBJ1-2, with 7 bases identical to TRBD1. Germline V CDR1 and CDR2: SGHRS, YFSETQ. V lost 0 bases, J lost 6 bases, and 2 bases stayed unmatched. The CDR3 is 13 residues long. Here the CDR3 reads CASSLEGADGYTF. In nucleotides, the CDR3 is TGCGCCAGCAGCTTGGAGGGGGCGGATGGCTACACCTTC.

The chain is built from TRBV7-6 and TRBJ2-2; TRBD2 matches at 10 bases. The CDR3 has 16 residues. J gave up 1 base and V 4 bases, and 3 bases lay outside the gene matches. Germline V lookup: CDR1 SGHVS, CDR2 FNYEAQ. CDR3 sequence reads: CASSSIAGGNTGELFF. In nucleotides, the CDR3 is TGTGCCAGCAGCTCAATAGCGGGGGGGAACACCGGGGAGCTGTTTTTT.

The rearrangement joins TRBV5-4 to TRBJ1-4; weak D call: TRBD1 (6 bases). V lost 0 bases and J lost 7, with 16 bases in between. The CDR3 has 16 residues. Germline loops: CDR1 SGHNT, CDR2 YYREEE (reference sequence). The CDR3 loop is CASSLGQEIRGEKLFF. In DNA form, the CDR3 reads TGTGCCAGCAGCTTGGGACAGGAGATTCGCGGTGAAAAACTGTTTTTT.

The CDR3 DNA is TGTGCCAGCAGCTTAGCATCCAGGAATAATGAAAAACTGTTTTTT. This sequence encodes CASSLASRNNEKLFF. The chain couples TRBV7-9 to TRBJ1-4; no reliable D call. The CDR3 has 15 amino acids. From germline, CDR1 is SEHNR and CDR2 FQNEAQ (reference sequence). V dropped 0 bases and J dropped 4 bases, with 9 bases sitting between them.

The table lists this clone with a count of one. For the CDR3, the DNA is TGTGCCAGCAGCTTAATAGGGAGCAACACTGAAGCTTTCTTT. This translates into CASSLIGSNTEAFF. The genes are TRBV7-9 and TRBJ1-1; unclear D gene. CDR1 is SEHNR, CDR2 FQNEAQ, per germline (reference sequence). Between the trimmed V and J ends, which lost 2 bases and 2 bases, there was a span of 9 bases. This CDR3 is 14 amino acids long.

Points on this clone: The junction shows a germline mismatch at one end, possibly a read error. V usage is TRBV5-1 and J usage is TRBJ2-5; 8 bases are shared with TRBD2. The CDR3 has 12 amino acids. From germline, CDR1 is SGHRS and CDR2 YFSETQ. Here the CDR3 reads CASSLETSALNF. The CDR3 DNA sequence: TGCGCCAGCAGCTTGGAGACTAGCGCTCTTAACTTC.

The chain uses TRBV30 and TRBJ1-5, with 7 bases lining up with TRBD1. V shed 2 bases, J shed 4 bases, and the junction held 8 bases outside the gene matches. Germline assignment: CDR1 GTSNPN and CDR2 SVGIG (reference sequence). This CDR3 is built from 15 residues. The DNA for the CDR3 is TGTGCCTGGAGTATGGGGACAGCCTCTAATCAGCCCCAGCATTTT. Its translation is CAWSMGTASNQPQHF.

Worth noting for this clone: Other DNA sequences in the same sample also yield this CDR3. The rearrangement links TRBV6-5 to TRBJ1-2, with D possibly matching TRBD1 (6 bases). The germline V gene encodes CDR1 MNHEY and CDR2 SVGAGI. The germline V and J ends were trimmed by 5 bases and 2 bases, with 9 bases remaining between them. The CDR3 consists of 13 residues. The CDR3 spells CASSPDRNYGYTF. The CDR3 DNA follows: TGTGCCAGCAGTCCCGACAGGAACTATGGCTACACCTTC.

The CDR3 DNA sequence: TGTGCCAGCAGCTCGGGACAGGAGCTGTACGAGCAGTACTTC. Protein sequence: CASSSGQELYEQYF. The chain recombines TRBV7-9 with TRBJ2-7; 8 nucleotides match TRBD1. The CDR3 extends over 14 amino acids. Germline V CDR1 and CDR2: SEHNR, FQNEAQ (reference sequence). The V segment lost 4 bases and the J segment 4 bases; nucleotides outside the gene matches: 6.

The V call is TRBV6-5, the J call TRBJ1-6; D is unresolved. The length of the CDR3 is 16 residues. The V gene lost 0 bases and the J gene lost 7 bases, with 13 bases spanning the gap. Per the germline V gene, CDR1 is MNHEY and CDR2 is SVGAGI. For the CDR3, the DNA is TGTGCCAGCAGTTACTCGTACTCTTATGAGAATTCACCCCTCCACTTT. Translating gives CASSYSYSYENSPLHF.

The V and J genes are TRBV19 and TRBJ2-7; perhaps TRBD2 as D (6 bases). Trimming pared 6 bases from V and 3 bases from J, leaving 15 bases between. This CDR3 spans 14 amino acids. Germline assignment: CDR1 LNHDA and CDR2 SQIVND (reference sequence). The CDR3 reads CASSGGRTGYEQYF. As DNA, the CDR3 is TGTGCCAGTAGCGGGGGAAGAACGGGCTACGAGCAGTACTTC.

The V call is TRBV10-3, the J call TRBJ2-5, with D maybe TRBD1 (6 bases). This CDR3 region has 15 residues. The V gene's germline CDR1 is ENHRY and CDR2 SYGVKD. V lost 5 bases and J 2 bases, leaving 15 bases between the germline ends. As DNA, the CDR3 is TGTGCCATCAGTTTGGGGCAGGGGTTACAAGAGACCCAGTACTTC. Amino acids: CAISLGQGLQETQYF.

This clone was seen a few times. V and J are TRBV10-3 and TRBJ1-2; no clear D. Germline CDR1 is ENHRY and CDR2 is SYGVKD. V gave up 0 bases and J gave up 4 bases, with 6 bases separating them. The CDR3 is 13 residues long. CDR3 region: CAISESTAYGYTF. For the CDR3, the DNA is TGTGCCATCAGTGAGTCTACAGCCTATGGCTACACCTTC.

In nucleotides, the CDR3 is TGTGCCAGCAGTGACAGGGTCGGTGGCTACACCTTC. It specifies CASSDRVGGYTF. The chain is built from TRBV6-1 and TRBJ1-2; D may be TRBD1 (5 bases). Germline CDR1 reads MNHNS; CDR2 reads SASEGT. This CDR3 spans 12 amino acids. With 3 bases removed from V and 7 bases from J, the gap between germline ends came to 9 bases.

The J gene is TRBJ2-1, the V gene TRBV27, with 12 bases aligning to TRBD2. V shed 2 bases and J 7 bases; nucleotides not matched to a gene: 3. This CDR3 is built from 15 residues. Germline CDR1 MNHEY, CDR2 SMNVEV (reference sequence). This CDR3 is CASSLLAGGKNEQFF. DNA of the CDR3: TGTGCCAGCAGTTTACTAGCGGGGGGGAAAAATGAGCAGTTCTTC.

The rearrangement joins TRBV19 to TRBJ1-5, with TRBD1 matching over 8 bases. The V gene's germline CDR1 is LNHDA and CDR2 SQIVND (reference sequence). The CDR3 covers 13 residues. V was clipped by 6 bases and J by 11 bases; unmatched bases: 9. The DNA for the CDR3 is TGTGCCAGTAGGGAGGACAGGGTAGGTTCCCAGCATTTT. As protein: CASREDRVGSQHF.

J is TRBJ2-1 and V is TRBV6-2 or TRBV6-3; tentative D call: TRBD2 (7 bases). The V and J ends lost 6 bases and 3 bases respectively, with 18 bases between them. The CDR3 has 16 amino acids. Germline V lookup: CDR1 MNHEY, CDR2 SVGEGT. The DNA of the CDR3 is TGTGCCAGCAGCCCTGGGGGGGCCGCCCACTACAATGAGCAGTTCTTC. It translates to CASSPGGAAHYNEQFF.